This T cell receptor (beta chain) emerged from a study of chemoradiotherapy in HPV16-positive cancers. The CDR3 is made up of 11 amino acids. V dropped 2 bases and J dropped 8 bases, with 4 bases sitting between them. Germline loops: CDR1 MGHRA, CDR2 YSYEKL. Measured with immunoSEQ multiplex PCR; TCRdb has only the in-frame clones, and not every one. The sample yields 30,000 to 40,000 clones, about 77% seen once. Concerning this clone itself: Its antigen is not identified.

Broader study findings: Non-HPV-specific T cells did not expand in tumors during treatment, whereas candidate HPV-specific clones and E7-related motifs did.

The material sequenced was blood, taken from a patient who underwent chemoradiotherapy. This clonotype originated in a human donor with HPV-associated anogenital cancer. V is TRBV4-1 and J is TRBJ2-1; no firm D call. As DNA, the CDR3 is TGCGCCAGCAGCCAAAGGGATGAGCAGTTCTTC. Translated, it gives CASSQRDEQFF.